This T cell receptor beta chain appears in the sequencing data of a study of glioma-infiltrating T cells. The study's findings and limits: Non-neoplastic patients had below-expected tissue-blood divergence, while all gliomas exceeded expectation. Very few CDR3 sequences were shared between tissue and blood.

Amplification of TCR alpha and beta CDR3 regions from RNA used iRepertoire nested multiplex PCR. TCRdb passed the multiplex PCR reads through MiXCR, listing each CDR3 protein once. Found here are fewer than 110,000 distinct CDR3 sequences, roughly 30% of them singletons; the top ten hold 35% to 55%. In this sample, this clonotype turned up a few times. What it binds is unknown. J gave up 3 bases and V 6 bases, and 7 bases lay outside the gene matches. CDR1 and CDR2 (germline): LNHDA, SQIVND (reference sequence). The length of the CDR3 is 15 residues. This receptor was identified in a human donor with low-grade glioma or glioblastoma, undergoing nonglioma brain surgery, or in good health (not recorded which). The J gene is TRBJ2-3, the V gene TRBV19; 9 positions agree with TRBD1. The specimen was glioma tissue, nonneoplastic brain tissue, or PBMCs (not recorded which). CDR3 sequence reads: CASREGQGRTDTQYF. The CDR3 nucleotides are TGTGCCAGTAGAGAGGGACAGGGAAGAACAGATACGCAGTATTTT.